This T cell receptor (beta chain) is from a study of Ad26.COV2.S vaccination and SARS-CoV-2 variants. On the study more broadly: Recipients of Ad26.COV2.S got it intramuscularly, once or twice 56 days apart. Study-level results: The TCR-based breadth and depth measures might underestimate overall T cell responses.

This CDR3 comprises 14 residues. V lost 0 bases, J lost 10 bases, and 13 bases lay in between. Germline CDR1 and CDR2: LGHNA and YNFKEQ. Treatment defined: some 19 received Ad26.COV2.S at low or high dose, single or two shots; 5 received placebo; per-sample allocation not given. Samples came from day 63 after the first vaccine or placebo injection. A Boston donor was an adult aged 18-55 years. Ad26.COV2.S expressed prefusion-stabilized spike from the original Wuhan strain. Data came from immunoSEQ multiplex PCR; TCRdb stores just in-frame clones and leaves some out. The table records 300,000 to 500,000 clones, roughly nine tenths of them present only once. On this clone itself: The antigen is not known.

This material consisted of peripheral blood, taken in a trial of Ad26.COV2.S vaccine versus placebo. The TCR originated in a person between 18 and 60 years old who received the Ad26.COV2.S COVID-19 vaccine or a placebo. This chain uses TRBV4-2 with TRBJ1-5; D uncertain. The DNA for the CDR3 is TGTGCCAGCAGCCAAGAAGGCAACATCGAACCCCAGCATTTT. Its translation: CASSQEGNIEPQHF.